These T cell receptor beta chains were read from a single sample in a study of T cells in Graves' hyperthyroidism and ophthalmopathy. Using its own MiXCR run on the multiplex PCR reads, TCRdb lists one record per CDR3 protein. The table has 490,000 or so distinct CDR3 sequences, 15% to 20% seen once; the top ten hold about 50%. Sequenced sample: blood. These receptors all stem from a man in his forties or fifties with Graves' ophthalmopathy. The CDR3 runs from the conserved cysteine through the conserved F or W. The order of the fields is D gene, clone size, J gene, V gene, CDR3 length, CDR3 DNA, CDR3 protein. The D gene is left open where the match is weak. A row's size may be missing; if present it is once, few, many or a size class.

>TRBD2|.|TRBJ2-7|TRBV5-8|15
TGTGCCAGCACCCCCGGGCCGCTAGCGGTTTACGAGCAGTACTTC
CASTPGPLAVYEQYF
>TRBD2|many|TRBJ2-5|TRBV3-1|16
TGTGCCAGCAGCAGCTTTAGCGGGGGATTTCAAGAGACCCAGTACTTC
CASSSFSGGFQETQYF
>.|many|TRBJ2-1|TRBV5-1|15
TGCGCCAGCAGCTTGGAGGGACACCAACCCCATGAGCAGTTCTTC
CASSLEGHQPHEQFF
>TRBD1|.|TRBJ2-6|TRBV5-6|17
TGTGCCAGCAGCTTGAAACAGGGGATGCCTGGGGCCAACGTCCTGACTTTC
CASSLKQGMPGANVLTF
>.|few|TRBJ1-5|TRBV6-1|14
TGTGCCAGTCGAGGGTTATATAGCAATCAGCCCCAGCATTTT
CASRGLYSNQPQHF
>.|few|TRBJ2-7|TRBV4-2|16
TGTGCCAGCAGCCAAGGAGGAAGCGTATTGGGTTTCGAGCAGTACTTC
CASSQGGSVLGFEQYF
>.|.|TRBJ2-7|TRBV5-1|15
TGCGCCAGCAGCTTGGGCCATGGCAGGGGCTACGAGCAGTACTTC
CASSLGHGRGYEQYF
>TRBD1|.|TRBJ1-6|TRBV20-1|14
TGCAGTGCTAGATCGGGACAGGGGAGGGGTCCCCTCCACTTT
CSARSGQGRGPLHF
>.|.|TRBJ2-7|TRBV27|15
TGTGCCAGCAGTTTATTAGGAGGGGGAGTTGGCGAGCAGTACTTC
CASSLLGGGVGEQYF
>.|few|TRBJ2-3|TRBV5-1|15
TGCGCCAGCAGCCCCGGCACAACTAGCACAGATACGCAGTATTTT
CASSPGTTSTDTQYF
>.|.|TRBJ2-7|TRBV6-1|14
TGTGCCAGCAGTGACTCCGACAGGACCTACGAGCAGTACTTC
CASSDSDRTYEQYF
>TRBD1|few|TRBJ2-7|TRBV5-5|15
TGTGCCAGCAGTAGGGGGTGGGACAGGGGCTACGAGCAGTACTTC
CASSRGWDRGYEQYF
>.|.|TRBJ1-1|TRBV10-3|14
TGTGCCATCAGTGACCTAGGGGAGAACACTGAAGCTTTCTTT
CAISDLGENTEAFF
>.|many|TRBJ2-5|TRBV9|15
TGTGCCAGCAGCTCGCCGGGCGACCCATCAGAGACCCAGTACTTC
CASSSPGDPSETQYF
>.|.|TRBJ1-1|TRBV9|15
TGTGCCAGCAGCGTAGACCCTGACACCAACACTGAAGCTTTCTTT
CASSVDPDTNTEAFF
>.|few|TRBJ2-1|TRBV15|14
TGTGCCACCAGCAGAGATCTGGTTACGAATGAGCAGTTCTTC
CATSRDLVTNEQFF
>.|few|TRBJ1-1|TRBV19|15
TGTGCCAGTAGAGGGGGGGGTGGGGGGAACACTGAAGCTTTCTTT
CASRGGGGGNTEAFF
>.|few|TRBJ2-2|TRBV3-1|15
TGTGCCAGCAGCCATCTCAGGGGCTCAACCGGGGAGCTGTTTTTT
CASSHLRGSTGELFF
>.|few|TRBJ1-5|TRBV6-1|16
TGTGCCAGCAGTGCGCAGGGGCCGGGAGGAAGTCAGCCCCAGCATTTT
CASSAQGPGGSQPQHF
>.|.|TRBJ2-7|TRBV7-9|16
TGTGCCAGCAGCCTAGTTCAAGGCGGGGCGGCCTACGAGCAGTACTTC
CASSLVQGGAAYEQYF
>.|.|TRBJ1-4|TRBV5-1|14
TGCGCCAGCAGCGGCTCGGGGCTTCGGGAAAAACTGTTTTTT
CASSGSGLREKLFF
>.|.|TRBJ1-1|TRBV18|15
TGTGCCAGCTCACCACCGGCAGGGAGGAACACTGAAGCTTTCTTT
CASSPPAGRNTEAFF
>.|.|TRBJ2-1|TRBV28|14
TGTGCCAGCAGCAACAGGGCGTCCTACAATGAGCAGTTCTTC
CASSNRASYNEQFF
>.|few|TRBJ2-7|TRBV5-1|13
TGCGCCAGCAGCCCGAGTGGAGGGCGCGAGCAGTACTTC
CASSPSGGREQYF
>TRBD1|many|TRBJ2-1|TRBV12-3/TRBV12-4|14
TGTGCCAGCAGCTTAGGGGGCGCCTACAATGAGCAGTTCTTC
CASSLGGAYNEQFF
>TRBD1|many|TRBJ1-2|TRBV20-1|17
TGCAGTGCGCCCGGAACAGGGGCCCGAGATACTAACTATGGCTACACCTTC
CSAPGTGARDTNYGYTF
>.|few|TRBJ2-3|TRBV5-1|14
TGCGCCAGCCATCACGAGTGGGAAGCAGATACGCAGTATTTT
CASHHEWEADTQYF
>.|.|TRBJ2-1|TRBV6-1|15
TGTGCCAGCAGTCTCCAGGGCATCTCCTACAATGAGCAGTTCTTC
CASSLQGISYNEQFF
>.|many|TRBJ2-2|TRBV27|15
TGTGCCAGCAGTTTGCAGGGTTCGAACACCGGGGAGCTGTTTTTT
CASSLQGSNTGELFF
>.|many|TRBJ1-1|TRBV12-5|11
TGTGCTAGTGGTTTAGGGGCTGAAGCTTTCTTT
CASGLGAEAFF
>.|.|TRBJ2-5|TRBV18|17
TGTGCCAGCTCACCACTCGTGTCATCGGTTCACCAAGAGACCCAGTACTTC
CASSPLVSSVHQETQYF
>.|.|TRBJ1-5|TRBV7-3|16
TGTGCCAGCAGCTTATATTGTGAGGGGAGGCGATCAGCCCCAGCATTT
CASSLYCEGRRSAPAF
>.|.|TRBJ2-2|TRBV20-1|12
TGCAGTGCTAGAGATCCCTCCGGGGAGCTGTTTTTT
CSARDPSGELFF
>.|few|TRBJ1-3|TRBV4-2|14
TGTGCCAGCAGCCAAGCAGGGGCTGGAAACACCATATATTTT
CASSQAGAGNTIYF
>.|.|TRBJ1-2|TRBV6-5|15
TGTGCCAGCAGTTACTCGTCGGGGGTGGCCTATGGCTACACCTTC
CASSYSSGVAYGYTF
>TRBD1|.|TRBJ1-3|TRBV3-1|15
TGTGCCAGCAGCGGCCGGGACAGGGGGGGAAACACCATATATTTT
CASSGRDRGGNTIYF
>.|many|TRBJ2-7|TRBV11-2|14
TGTGCCAGCAGCTTAGGACAGGCCCTCTACGAGCAGTACTTC
CASSLGQALYEQYF
>.|.|TRBJ1-3|TRBV20-1|14
TGCAGTGCTAGAGGTGCGGGGCCCGGAAACACCATATATTTT
CSARGAGPGNTIYF
>.|few|TRBJ2-5|TRBV29-1|11
TGCAGCGCCGGGTGGGGGGAGACCCAGTACTTC
CSAGWGETQYF
>.|many|TRBJ2-3|TRBV5-1|15
TGCGCCAGCAGCTTGGTCGGTGGGAACTCAGATACGCAGTATTTT
CASSLVGGNSDTQYF
>TRBD1|.|TRBJ1-2|TRBV3-1|15
TGTGCCAGCAGCCCCCTTAGGACAGGGGGCCGTGGCTACACCTTC
CASSPLRTGGRGYTF
>.|many|TRBJ1-1|TRBV3-1|16
TGTGCCAGCAGCCAAGATAAACTGGGGGCAAAAGGTCGAGCTTTCTTT
CASSQDKLGAKGRAFF
>.|many|TRBJ2-5|TRBV6-1|16
TGTGCCAGCAGGATCGGGGGAGGGGGCCACCAAGAGACCCAGTACTTC
CASRIGGGGHQETQYF
>.|.|TRBJ1-6|TRBV6-1|16
TGTGCCAGCAGGATACAGGGTAGCTCCTATAATTCACCCCTCCACTTT
CASRIQGSSYNSPLHF
>TRBD1|few|TRBJ2-7|TRBV20-1|15
TGCAGTGCGGAACCATTACAGGGGGTGATCTACGAGCAGTACTTC
CSAEPLQGVIYEQYF
>.|many|TRBJ2-1|TRBV27|15
TGTGCCAGCAGTTTATGGGCCCCGCCTCTGGATGAGCAGTTCTTC
CASSLWAPPLDEQFF
>.|few|TRBJ2-7|TRBV15|13
TGTGCCACCAGCCTATCCCCTAAGGACGAGCAGTACTTC
CATSLSPKDEQYF
>TRBD1|many|TRBJ2-7|TRBV28|12
TGTGCCAGCAGCTCAGGGGGCTACGAGCAGTACTTC
CASSSGGYEQYF
>.|many|TRBJ1-1|TRBV28|15
TGTGCCAGCAGTGGGAATCGACGGGAGAACACTGAAGCTTTCTTT
CASSGNRRENTEAFF
>.|many|TRBJ1-1|TRBV27|13
TGTGCCAGCAAGGTTACCATGAACACTGAAGCTTTCTTT
CASKVTMNTEAFF
>.|few|TRBJ1-2|TRBV7-9|12
TGTGCCAGCAGCTTCCCAGGCTATGGCTACACCTTC
CASSFPGYGYTF